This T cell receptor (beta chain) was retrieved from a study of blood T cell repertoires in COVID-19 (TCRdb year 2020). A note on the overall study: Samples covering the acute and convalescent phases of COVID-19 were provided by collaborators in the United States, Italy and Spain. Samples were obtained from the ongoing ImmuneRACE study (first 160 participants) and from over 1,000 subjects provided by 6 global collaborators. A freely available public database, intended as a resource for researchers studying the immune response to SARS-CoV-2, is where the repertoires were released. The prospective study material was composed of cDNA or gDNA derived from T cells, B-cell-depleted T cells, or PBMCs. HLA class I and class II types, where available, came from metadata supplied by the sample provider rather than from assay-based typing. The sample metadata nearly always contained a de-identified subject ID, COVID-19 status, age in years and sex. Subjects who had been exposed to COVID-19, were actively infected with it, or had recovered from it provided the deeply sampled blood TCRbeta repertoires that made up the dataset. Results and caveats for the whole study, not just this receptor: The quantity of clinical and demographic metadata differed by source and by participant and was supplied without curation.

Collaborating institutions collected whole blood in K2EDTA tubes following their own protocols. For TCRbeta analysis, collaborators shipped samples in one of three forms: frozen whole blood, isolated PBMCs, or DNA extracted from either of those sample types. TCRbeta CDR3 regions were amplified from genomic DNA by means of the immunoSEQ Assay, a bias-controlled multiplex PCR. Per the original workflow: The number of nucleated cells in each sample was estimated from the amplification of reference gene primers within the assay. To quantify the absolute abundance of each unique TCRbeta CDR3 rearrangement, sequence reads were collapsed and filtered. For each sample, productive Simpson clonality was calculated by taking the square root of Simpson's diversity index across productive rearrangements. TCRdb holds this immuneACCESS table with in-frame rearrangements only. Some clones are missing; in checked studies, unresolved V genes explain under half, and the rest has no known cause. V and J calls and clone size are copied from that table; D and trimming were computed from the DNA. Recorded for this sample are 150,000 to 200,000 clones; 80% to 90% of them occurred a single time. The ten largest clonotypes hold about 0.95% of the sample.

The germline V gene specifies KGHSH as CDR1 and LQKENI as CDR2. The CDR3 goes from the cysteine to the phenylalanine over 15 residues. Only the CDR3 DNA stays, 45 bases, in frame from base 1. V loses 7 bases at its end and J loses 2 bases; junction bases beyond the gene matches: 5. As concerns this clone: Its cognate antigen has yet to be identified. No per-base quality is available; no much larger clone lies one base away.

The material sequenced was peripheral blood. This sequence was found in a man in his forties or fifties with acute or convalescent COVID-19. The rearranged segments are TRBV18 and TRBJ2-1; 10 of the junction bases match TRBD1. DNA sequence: TGTGCCAGCTATCCGGGACAGGGGACCTACAATGAGCAGTTCTTC. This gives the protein CASYPGQGTYNEQFF.